This is a list of T cell receptor beta chains from one sample in a study of T cell repertoires in aging, cancer and after chemotherapy. TCRdb recomputed calls from the multiplex PCR reads with MiXCR, one row per CDR3 protein. The sample holds approximately 4,100 distinct CDR3 sequences, roughly 30% seen once. The sequenced sample consisted of blood. The receptors shown here come from a human donor in good health. Both conserved end residues are part of each CDR3. The order of the fields is J gene, D gene, clone size, V gene, CDR3 DNA, CDR3 protein. A D gene is named only where the DNA matches it firmly. Size values are once, few and many counts, or a class for expanded clones, and some rows have none.

J gene: TRBJ2-2
D gene: NA
clone size: NA
V gene: TRBV27
CDR3 DNA: TGTGCCAGCAGCTCCACAGGGAACACCGGGGAGCTGTTTTTT
CDR3 protein: CASSSTGNTGELFF

J gene: TRBJ1-4
D gene: NA
clone size: NA
V gene: TRBV23-1
CDR3 DNA: TGCGCCAGCATTAACGAAAAACTGTTTTTT
CDR3 protein: CASINEKLFF

J gene: TRBJ1-1
D gene: TRBD1
clone size: once
V gene: TRBV13
CDR3 DNA: TGTGCCAGCAGGGGGAAGACAGGGGGCACTGAAGCTTTCTTT
CDR3 protein: CASRGKTGGTEAFF

J gene: TRBJ1-1
D gene: TRBD1
clone size: few
V gene: TRBV5-6
CDR3 DNA: TGTGCCAGCAGCTTCCGGCAGGGGGGGGTCAGCACTGAAGCTTTCTTT
CDR3 protein: CASSFRQGGVSTEAFF

J gene: TRBJ2-1
D gene: TRBD2
clone size: NA
V gene: TRBV15
CDR3 DNA: TGTGCCACCAGCAAAGATAACGGGGGGATTCTCAATGAGCAGTTCTTC
CDR3 protein: CATSKDNGGILNEQFF

J gene: TRBJ1-1
D gene: NA
clone size: NA
V gene: TRBV6-4
CDR3 DNA: TGTGCCAGCAGTGACTCGAGCACTAGGAGGGTCACTGAAGCTTTCTTT
CDR3 protein: CASSDSSTRRVTEAFF

J gene: TRBJ2-7
D gene: NA
clone size: medium-sized
V gene: TRBV6-2/TRBV6-3
CDR3 DNA: TGTGCCAGCACTTTAGGGACTGGAACCTACGAGCAGTACTTC
CDR3 protein: CASTLGTGTYEQYF

J gene: TRBJ2-5
D gene: TRBD2
clone size: few
V gene: TRBV15
CDR3 DNA: TGTGCCACGAGTACTAGCGGGGGGGCGATTGAGACCCAGTACTTC
CDR3 protein: CATSTSGGAIETQYF

J gene: TRBJ1-6
D gene: NA
clone size: NA
V gene: TRBV30
CDR3 DNA: TGTGCCTGGAGCGCCGGGACAAATAATTCACCCCTCCACTTT
CDR3 protein: CAWSAGTNNSPLHF

J gene: TRBJ2-3
D gene: TRBD2
clone size: NA
V gene: TRBV7-9
CDR3 DNA: TGTGCCAGCAGCCTCGGGGGGGCAGATACGCAGTATTTT
CDR3 protein: CASSLGGADTQYF